A selection of T cell receptor beta chains follows, all from one sample in a study of lymphopenia after photon versus proton radiotherapy. The method was immunoSEQ multiplex PCR; TCRdb's version includes in-frame clones alone and lacks a portion of them. The table records under 75,000 clones, around 92% of them present only once. Specimen: peripheral blood, collected from a patient treated with photon-based radiotherapy. The receptors were gathered from a woman between 35 and 50 years old with cholangiocarcinoma. Both conserved end residues are part of each CDR3. A D gene is named only where the DNA matches it firmly. Clone size is shown for a subset of rows, as once, few, many or a class of expanded clone.

clone_size d_call j_call v_call cdr3_aa cdr3_nt
. . TRBJ1-2 TRBV11-2 CASSTRPPGYTF TGTGCCAGCAGCACCCGACCGCCTGGCTACACCTTC
. . TRBJ1-2 TRBV5-6 CASSLGSWGPNYGYTF TGTGCCAGCAGCTTGGGGTCTTGGGGGCCTAACTATGGCTACACCTTC
. TRBD1 TRBJ2-7 TRBV7-9 CASSETGNEQYF TGTGCCAGCAGCGAGACAGGGAACGAGCAGTACTTC
. . TRBJ1-5 TRBV7-2 CASSRSGDQPQHF TGTGCCAGCAGTCGAAGCGGGGATCAGCCCCAGCATTTT
. . TRBJ2-7 TRBV28 CASSLVSAGTHEQYF TGTGCCAGCAGTTTAGTTTCGGCAGGGACCCACGAGCAGTACTTC
few . TRBJ1-5 TRBV11-1 CASSLASNQPQHF TGTGCCAGCAGCTTAGCGTCTAATCAGCCCCAGCATTTT
. . TRBJ1-5 TRBV29-1 CSVTVSSGGNQPQHF TGCAGCGTTACAGTTTCTAGCGGGGGGAATCAGCCCCAGCATTTT
. TRBD1 TRBJ1-1 TRBV29-1 CSVAGGKGNTEAFF TGCAGCGTCGCAGGGGGTAAAGGGAACACTGAAGCTTTCTTT
. TRBD2 TRBJ2-3 TRBV5-1 CASSLGTSGRASTDTQYF TGCGCCAGCAGCCTTGGGACTAGCGGGAGGGCTAGCACAGATACGCAGTATTTT
. . TRBJ1-5 TRBV6-6 CASSDPFENQPQHF TGTGCCAGCAGTGACCCCTTTGAGAATCAGCCCCAGCATTTT
. . TRBJ1-5 TRBV6-1 CASSEAGAPGFRQPQHF TGTGCCAGCAGTGAAGCGGGGGCGCCGGGGTTTCGCCAGCCCCAGCATTTT
once . TRBJ2-2 TRBV7-2 CASSSRTEHTGELFF TGTGCCAGCAGCTCCCGGACAGAGCACACCGGGGAGCTGTTTTTT
. . TRBJ2-2 TRBV7-2 CASSLAGGRNTGELFF TGTGCCAGCAGCTTAGCTGGTGGACGAAACACCGGGGAGCTGTTTTTT
. . TRBJ2-1 TRBV7-2 CASSSGLWEQFF TGTGCCAGCAGCTCGGGACTCTGGGAGCAGTTCTTC
. . TRBJ2-7 TRBV5-1 CASRPIDGSYEQYF TGCGCCAGCCGCCCCATCGACGGGTCCTACGAGCAGTACTTC
. TRBD1 TRBJ2-5 TRBV5-1 CASWGQGATREGGETQYF TGCGCCAGCTGGGGACAGGGGGCTACGCGGGAAGGTGGAGAGACCCAGTACTTC
. TRBD1 TRBJ1-5 TRBV30 CAWSVRHRTGALRMHF TGTGCCTGGAGTGTACGTCATCGGACAGGGGCATTAAGAATGCATTTT
. TRBD1 TRBJ1-5 TRBV5-8 CASSYGQVDSNQPQHF TGTGCCAGCAGTTACGGACAGGTCGATAGCAATCAGCCCCAGCATTTT
. TRBD2 TRBJ2-7 TRBV28 CASSLEASGPTYEQYF TGTGCCAGCAGTTTAGAGGCTAGCGGGCCCACCTACGAGCAGTACTTC
. . TRBJ2-1 TRBV11-2 CASSLVQLSSSYNEQFF TGTGCCAGCAGCTTAGTTCAACTTTCTAGCTCCTACAATGAGCAGTTCTTC
. . TRBJ2-5 TRBV7-9 CASGPSSQETQYF TGTGCCAGCGGGCCCAGCAGCCAAGAGACCCAGTACTTC
. TRBD2 TRBJ2-7 TRBV7-9 CASSISAGLATYEQYF TGTGCCAGCAGCATCTCAGCGGGACTAGCGACCTACGAGCAGTACTTC
. . TRBJ2-3 TRBV7-8 CASSFLRTDTQYF TGTGCCAGCAGCTTCCTTCGCACAGATACGCAGTATTTT
. . TRBJ1-1 TRBV7-6 CASSTTGGSFAEAFF TGTGCCAGCAGCACGACGGGAGGGTCTTTTGCTGAAGCTTTCTTT
. . TRBJ1-5 TRBV4-3 CASSQDLGNQPQHF TGCGCCAGCAGCCAAGATCTCGGGAATCAGCCCCAGCATTTT
. . TRBJ1-2 TRBV5-6 CASSLEQGNYGYTF TGTGCCAGCAGCTTGGAGCAGGGGAACTATGGCTACACCTTC
once TRBD2 TRBJ2-1 TRBV7-3 CASSGLTSVALGSYNEQFF TGTGCCAGCAGCGGACTGACTAGCGTAGCTCTTGGGTCCTACAATGAGCAGTTCTTC
. TRBD1 TRBJ1-5 TRBV6-1 CASTRDRVVNQPQHF TGTGCCAGCACCCGGGACAGGGTGGTCAATCAGCCCCAGCATTTT
. . TRBJ1-3 TRBV11-2 CASTRIDGRGNTIYF TGTGCCAGCACCCGGATCGACGGGAGGGGAAACACCATATATTTT
. . TRBJ1-5 TRBV10-3 CAIAEGNQPQHF TGTGCCATCGCTGAGGGGAATCAGCCCCAGCATTTT
. . TRBJ1-1 TRBV30 CASRLNTEAFF TGTGCCTCTCGGTTGAACACTGAAGCTTTCTTT
. . TRBJ2-7 TRBV7-9 CASSLQNYEQYF TGTGCCAGCAGCTTACAGAACTACGAGCAGTACTTC
few . TRBJ1-5 TRBV2 CASKGRYSNQPQHF TGTGCCAGCAAGGGTCGCTATAGCAATCAGCCCCAGCATTTT
. . TRBJ1-1 TRBV7-2 CASSLPGLNTEAFF TGTGCCAGCAGCTTACCAGGTCTGAACACTGAAGCTTTCTTT
. . TRBJ2-7 TRBV30 CAWTGMGYEQYF TGTGCCTGGACAGGTATGGGCTACGAGCAGTACTTC
. . TRBJ2-7 TRBV2 CASRRTAPSYEQYF TGTGCCAGCAGGCGGACAGCGCCCTCCTACGAGCAGTACTTC
. . TRBJ2-1 TRBV10-3 CAISEALSSYNEQFF TGTGCCATCAGTGAGGCTCTTAGCTCCTACAATGAGCAGTTCTTC
. . TRBJ1-2 TRBV6-5 CASSVRANGGYGYTF TGTGCCAGCAGCGTTAGGGCCAATGGGGGCTATGGCTACACCTTC
once . TRBJ2-2 TRBV7-7 CASSRGENTGELFF TGTGCTAGCAGCCGAGGGGAGAACACCGGGGAGCTGTTTTTT
. . TRBJ1-3 TRBV5-1 CASSLLGSTGNTIYF TGCGCCAGCAGCTTATTAGGTTCGACTGGAAACACCATATATTTT
. . TRBJ2-7 TRBV7-2 CASSRRSTQLPGEQYF TGTGCCAGCAGCCGCAGATCGACGCAGCTCCCGGGGGAGCAGTACTTC
. . TRBJ1-4 TRBV10-3 CAISDRGGHEKLFF TGTGCCATCAGTGATCGGGGGGGGCATGAAAAACTGTTTTTT
. . TRBJ1-3 TRBV6-5 CATWASGNTIYF TGTGCCACCTGGGCCTCTGGAAACACCATATATTTT
few TRBD2 TRBJ2-7 TRBV29-1 CSVQAGGPYEQYF TGCAGCGTTCAAGCGGGAGGGCCGTACGAGCAGTACTTC
. . TRBJ1-2 TRBV7-9 CASSPPPIGQRGSGYTF TGTGCCAGCAGCCCACCTCCTATAGGGCAGAGAGGCAGCGGCTACACCTTC
. . TRBJ1-1 TRBV4-1 CASSQDLVGDTEAFF TGCGCCAGCAGCCAAGATCTAGTGGGGGACACTGAAGCTTTCTTT
once TRBD1 TRBJ1-3 TRBV7-6 CASSSRGQGVPSGNTIYF TGTGCCAGCAGCTCGAGAGGACAGGGGGTTCCCTCTGGAAACACCATATATTTT
. TRBD1 TRBJ1-2 TRBV4-1 CASSHVGQGVYGYTF TGCGCCAGCAGCCACGTGGGACAGGGAGTCTATGGCTACACCTTC
. TRBD2 TRBJ2-1 TRBV30 CAWSVWTSGSHNEQFF TGTGCCTGGAGTGTGTGGACTAGCGGGAGTCATAATGAGCAGTTCTTC
. . TRBJ2-1 TRBV28 CASSRGRYDNEQFF TGTGCCAGCAGTCGGGGGCGGTACGACAATGAGCAGTTCTTC
. . TRBJ2-1 TRBV21-1 CASSKADGTGCPTAGYQQFF TGTGCCAGCAGCAAAGCGGATGGGACAGGGTGCCCAACGGCGGGATACCAGCAGTTCTTC
. . TRBJ1-1 TRBV30 CAWTQGESLRDF TGTGCCTGGACCCAGGGAGAGTCACTGCGGGACTTT
. TRBD2 TRBJ2-2 TRBV19 CASSIAAGAGTGELFF TGTGCCAGTAGTATAGCAGCGGGGGCAGGAACCGGGGAGCTGTTTTTT
. . TRBJ1-1 TRBV9 CASSPTMNTEAFF TGTGCCAGCAGCCCGACCATGAACACTGAAGCTTTCTTT